This T cell receptor (beta chain) was sequenced in a study of PD-1 blockade in classical Hodgkin lymphoma. Notes on the study in general: Significant TCR diversity gains by C4D1 occurred in CD4+ but not CD8+ cells.

In this sample, this clone turned up a few times. Antigen: not known. Every single patient, without exception, relapsed after autologous stem cell transplantation, and brentuximab vedotin exposure varied. The method was immunoSEQ multiplex PCR; TCRdb's version includes in-frame clones alone and lacks a portion of them. This sample has 21,000 or so clones, with just over 75% found just once. The sample consisted of peripheral blood mononuclear cells (PBMCs), taken before the second cycle of nivolumab. The clonotype originates from a human donor with classical Hodgkin lymphoma.

This chain's CDR3 is CASSSATGYGYTF. The CDR3 region has the DNA TGTGCCAGCAGCTCCGCAACGGGCTATGGCTACACCTTC. The chain combines TRBV5-4 with TRBJ1-2; D remains ambiguous. V dropped 3 bases and J dropped 4 bases, with 10 bases sitting between them. This CDR3 has 13 amino acids. From germline, CDR1 is SGHNT and CDR2 YYREEE (reference sequence). Filled out from reference TRBV5-4 and TRBJ1-2, the complete variable domain reads ETGVTQSPTHLIKTRGQQVTLRCSSQSGHNTVSWYQQALGQGPQFIFQYYREEENGRGNFPPRFSGLQFPNYSSELNVNALELDDSALYLCASSSATGYGYTFGSGTRLTVV.